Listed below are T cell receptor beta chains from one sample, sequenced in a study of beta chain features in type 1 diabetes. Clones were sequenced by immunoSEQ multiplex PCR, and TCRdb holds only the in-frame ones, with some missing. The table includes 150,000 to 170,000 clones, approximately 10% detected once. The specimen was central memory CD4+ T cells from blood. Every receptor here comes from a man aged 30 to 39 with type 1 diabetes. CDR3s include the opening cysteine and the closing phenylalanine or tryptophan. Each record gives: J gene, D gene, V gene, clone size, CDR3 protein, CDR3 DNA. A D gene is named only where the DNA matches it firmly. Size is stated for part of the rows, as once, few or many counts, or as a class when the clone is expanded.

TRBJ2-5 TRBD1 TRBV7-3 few CASSSLGGQAKETQYF TGTGCCAGCAGCTCTCTAGGGGGACAGGCGAAAGAGACCCAGTACTTC
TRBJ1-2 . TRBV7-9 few CASSFNGLANYGYTF TGTGCCAGCAGCTTCAATGGACTAGCTAACTATGGCTACACCTTC
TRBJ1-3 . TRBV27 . CASSFGARQYPIYF TGTGCCAGCAGTTTTGGTGCAAGACAGTATCCCATATATTTT
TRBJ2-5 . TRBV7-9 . CASSRDYQETQYF TGTGCCAGCAGCAGGGACTACCAAGAGACCCAGTACTTC
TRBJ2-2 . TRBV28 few CASSNSKGATGELFF TGTGCCAGCAGTAACAGCAAGGGAGCCACCGGGGAGCTGTTTTTT
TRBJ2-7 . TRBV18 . CASSPPGTIISYEQYF TGTGCCAGCTCACCACCCGGGACAATCATCTCCTACGAGCAGTACTTC
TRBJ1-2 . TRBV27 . CASSFGANYGYTF TGTGCCAGCAGTTTCGGGGCTAACTATGGCTACACCTTC
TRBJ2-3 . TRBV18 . CASSPVAGRADTQYF TGTGCCAGCTCACCGGTTGCGGGAAGGGCAGATACGCAGTATTTT
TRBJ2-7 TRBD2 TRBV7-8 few CASSFRTSGNYEQYF TGTGCCAGCAGCTTCCGGACTAGCGGAAACTACGAGCAGTACTTC
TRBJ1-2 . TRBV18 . CASSEDSSLSGYTF TGTGCCAGCTCAGAGGACAGTTCCCTTTCTGGCTACACCTTC
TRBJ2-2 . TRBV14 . CASSRSSEWLAPGELFF TGTGCCAGCAGCCGATCTTCCGAGTGGCTAGCCCCCGGGGAGCTGTTTTTT
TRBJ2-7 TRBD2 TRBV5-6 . CASSPGGVAGAGEQYF TGTGCCAGCAGCCCTGGTGGAGTAGCGGGAGCCGGCGAGCAGTACTTC
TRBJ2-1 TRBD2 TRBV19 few CASRSGAYNEQFF TGTGCCAGTAGGAGCGGGGCATACAATGAGCAGTTCTTC
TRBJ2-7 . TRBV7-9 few CASSLSGGGYGGQYF TGTGCCAGCAGCTTATCGGGAGGGGGCTATGGAGGGCAGTACTTC
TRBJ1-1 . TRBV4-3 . CASSLNSLLNTEAFF TGCGCCAGCAGCCTGAACAGCCTCCTGAACACTGAAGCTTTCTTT
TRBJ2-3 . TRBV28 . CASTRGGADTQYF TGTGCCAGCACGAGGGGGGGCGCAGATACGCAGTATTTT
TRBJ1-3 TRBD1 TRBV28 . CASSASTGAGNTIYF TGTGCCAGCAGTGCGTCGACAGGGGCAGGAAACACCATATATTTT
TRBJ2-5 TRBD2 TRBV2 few CASSLSGREETQYF TGTGCCAGCAGCTTGAGCGGGAGAGAAGAGACCCAGTACTTC
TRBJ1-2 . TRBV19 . CASSMRQVYGYTF TGTGCCAGTAGTATGCGACAGGTCTATGGCTACACCTTC
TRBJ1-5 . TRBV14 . CASSQGESQPQHF TGTGCCAGCAGCCAAGGCGAATCTCAGCCCCAGCATTTT
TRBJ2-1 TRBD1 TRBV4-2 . CASSQGQGANEQFF TGTGCCAGCAGCCAAGGTCAGGGGGCCAATGAGCAGTTCTTC
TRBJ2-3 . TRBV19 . CAILLATHTDTQYF TGTGCCATACTCCTAGCGACCCACACAGATACGCAGTATTTT
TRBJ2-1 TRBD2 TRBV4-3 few CASSQDFRTRAVFNEQFF TGCGCCAGCAGCCAAGATTTCCGGACTAGAGCTGTATTCAATGAGCAGTTCTTC
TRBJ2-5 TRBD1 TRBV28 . CANRDRVTKTQYF TGTGCCAACCGGGACAGGGTAACGAAGACCCAGTACTTC
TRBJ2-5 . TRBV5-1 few CASSLYDSQETQYF TGCGCCAGCAGCTTGTACGACAGCCAAGAGACCCAGTACTTC
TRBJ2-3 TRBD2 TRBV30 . CAWSVLMGGPADTQYF TGTGCCTGGAGTGTACTGATGGGAGGGCCAGCAGATACGCAGTATTTT